The TCR beta chain described here comes from a study of PD-1 blockade in classical Hodgkin lymphoma. Whole-study context: The patients were dosed with nivolumab 3 mg/kg, infused intravenously every 2 weeks. Study outcomes and limitations: The authors have not defined what causes the repertoire differences, possibly disease activity or prior therapy.

Libraries were prepared by immunoSEQ multiplex PCR; TCRdb keeps only in-frame clonotypes and omits some of them. The sample yields about 86,000 clones, around 90% seen once. Details on this clone: Its antigen is unknown.

Per germline, CDR1 SGHDN and CDR2 FVKESK. V was pared by 4 bases and J by 1 base, with 13 bases between. The CDR3 covers 16 residues. Every patient was affected by relapse after autologous stem cell transplantation, while exposure to brentuximab vedotin was not uniform. Patients showed best responses of complete response, partial response or progressive disease. This chain joins TRBV14 and TRBJ2-2; the D call may be TRBD1 or TRBD2 (6 bases each). The TCR was taken from a human donor with classical Hodgkin lymphoma. Sample: peripheral blood mononuclear cells (PBMCs), taken at baseline. The CDR3 DNA follows: TGTGCCAGCAGCCGTTCTGGAGGGGGGAACACCGGGGAGCTGTTTTTT. It codes for CASSRSGGGNTGELFF.